This T cell receptor beta chain was retrieved from a study of T cells in Graves' hyperthyroidism and ophthalmopathy. RNA transcripts were the template for amplifying TCR beta CDR3 regions. First-round RT-PCR targeting the TCR CDR3 was performed with the HTBI primer set. Each CDR3 protein gets one entry after TCRdb re-called the multiplex PCR reads with MiXCR. The sample carries under 700,000 distinct CDR3 sequences, 46% recorded once. The sequencing sample was made of peripheral blood or thyroid tissue (not recorded which). The clonotype was recovered from a woman aged 18 to 35 with Graves' hyperthyroidism.

The DNA of the CDR3 is TGCAGCGTTGACCTAGGGGAGTACGGCTATGGCTACACCTTC. Its protein is CSVDLGEYGYGYTF. The chain recombines TRBV29-1 with TRBJ1-2, with D perhaps matching TRBD1 (5 bases). There are 14 residues in the CDR3. The V end was cut by 3 bases, the J end by 4 bases, with 15 bases between. CDR1 is SQVTM and CDR2 is ANQGSEA in the germline V gene.